This T cell receptor (beta chain) was profiled in a study of T cell changes during pregnancy in multiple sclerosis. The protocol was immunoSEQ multiplex PCR, while the TCRdb copy is restricted to in-frame clones and leaves out a portion. The data show more than 45,000 clones, 80% to 95% seen once. V lost 6 bases, J lost 3 bases, and 17 bases lay in between. Germline V gene data show CDR1 as MNHNS and CDR2 as SASEGT. The CDR3 extends over 15 amino acids. This sequence originates from a female donor with multiple sclerosis, enrolled in a pregnancy study. The rearrangement uses TRBV6-1 and TRBJ1-1, with a weak D call TRBD1 (6 bases). The specimen comprised CD4+ T cells from peripheral blood mononuclear cells, sampled after pregnancy. The chain's CDR3 is CASSQDRMGYTEAFF. The CDR3 coding sequence is TGTGCCAGCAGCCAAGACAGGATGGGATACACTGAAGCTTTCTTT.